The 21 T cell receptor beta chains below all came from one sample that was sequenced in a study of shared clonotypes between healthy human individuals. The table came from immunoSEQ multiplex PCR; TCRdb's copy has only in-frame clones and leaves some out. The sample includes about 510,000 clones, around 96% of them seen just once. What was sequenced was naive CD4+ T cells sorted from blood. Specified subset: CD45RA+ positively selected. The receptors were sampled from a woman in her thirties in good health.

This clone was detected only a few times. This chain uses TRBV5-6 with TRBJ2-2, with TRBD1 as a possible D gene (6 bases). CDR3 length: 16 amino acids. Trimming shortened V by 3 bases and J by 6 bases, and 18 bases separated the two germline ends. Germline V gene sequence: CDR1 SGHDT, CDR2 YYEEEE. CDR3 in amino acids: CASSYVDRIRPGELFF. Here the CDR3 DNA reads TGTGCCAGCAGCTACGTAGACAGGATTAGGCCCGGGGAGCTGTTTTTT. Together with reference TRBV5-6 and TRBJ2-2, the CDR3 gives the full variable domain: DAGVTQSPTHLIKTRGQQVTLRCSPKSGHDTVSWYQQALGQGPQFIFQYYEEEERQRGNFPDRFSGHQFPNYSSELNVNALLLGDSALYLCASSYVDRIRPGELFFGEGSRLTVL.

A remark on this clone: One junction end disagrees with the germline gene, perhaps due to a read error. The rearrangement uses TRBV6-5 and TRBJ1-5, with D possibly being TRBD1 (6 bases). The CDR3 runs to 14 residues. The germline V gene encodes CDR1 MNHEY and CDR2 SVGAGI. In DNA form, the CDR3 reads TGTGCCATCAGTAGGGGGGGTGGCAATCAGCCCCAGCATTTT. Encoded protein: CAISRGGGNQPQHF.

The chain combines TRBV5-6 with TRBJ1-5; maybe TRBD1 (5 bases). The CDR3 is 15 residues long. The germline V and J ends were trimmed by 0 bases and 2 bases, with 9 bases remaining between them. The germline V gene encodes CDR1 SGHDT and CDR2 YYEEEE. In nucleotides, the CDR3 is TGTGCCAGCAGCTTGGAAGGGGCACGCAATCAGCCCCAGCATTTT. Its translation is CASSLEGARNQPQHF.

The V gene is TRBV28, the J gene TRBJ2-1; weak D call: TRBD1 (5 bases). The V end was cut by 3 bases, the J end by 0 bases, with 12 bases between. The germline gives CDR1 MDHEN, CDR2 SYDVKM. This CDR3 spans 16 amino acids. DNA for the CDR3: TGTGCCAGCAGTTTTATGGGGCAGACCTCCTACAATGAGCAGTTCTTC. This sequence encodes CASSFMGQTSYNEQFF. Complete variable domain (other parts from reference TRBV28 and TRBJ2-1): DVKVTQSSRYLVKRTGEKVFLECVQDMDHENMFWYRQDPGLGLRLIYFSYDVKMKEKGDIPEGYSVSREKKERFSLILESASTNQTSMYLCASSFMGQTSYNEQFFGPGTRLTVL.

V and J are TRBV11-3 and TRBJ2-2; the D is unclear. This CDR3 comprises 18 residues. Germline-derived CDR1 and CDR2 are SGHNT and YENEEA. V gave up 5 bases and J gave up 4 bases, with 23 bases separating them. CDR3 region: CASSPSTNFVSSTGELFF. The CDR3 nucleotides are TGTGCCAGCAGCCCATCTACTAATTTCGTTTCATCCACCGGGGAGCTGTTTTTT.

The gene calls are TRBV4-1 and TRBJ1-3; no definite D call. Germline CDR1 is MGHRA and CDR2 is YSYEKL. V dropped 1 base and J dropped 2 bases, with 12 bases sitting between them. The CDR3 is made up of 16 amino acids. CDR3 loop: CASSQVRPGTGNTIYF. CDR3 nucleotide sequence: TGCGCCAGCAGCCAAGTTCGACCCGGGACTGGAAACACCATATATTTT.

The gene calls are TRBV5-1 and TRBJ2-7; the match to TRBD2 covers 9 bases. Germline V gene sequence: CDR1 SGHRS, CDR2 YFSETQ. With 6 bases clipped from V and 3 bases from J, the junction kept 13 bases outside the gene matches. The CDR3 has 16 residues. The CDR3 DNA is TGCGCCAGCACTGAGGTGGCCGGGACTAGCAACTACGAGCAGTACTTC. It yields the protein CASTEVAGTSNYEQYF. The full variable domain, completed using reference TRBV5-1 and TRBJ2-7, is KAGVTQTPRYLIKTRGQQVTLSCSPISGHRSVSWYQQTPGQGLQFLFEYFSETQRNKGNFPGRFSGRQFSNSRSEMNVSTLELGDSALYLCASTEVAGTSNYEQYFGPGTRLTVT.

The CDR3 DNA is TGTGCCACCAGCAGAGGGGTAAGACGGATGTTAAGCACTGAAGCTTTCTTT. Its translation: CATSRGVRRMLSTEAFF. The chain recombines TRBV15 with TRBJ1-1; D is uncertain. This CDR3 comprises 17 residues. Germline-derived CDR1 and CDR2 are LNHNV and YYDKDF (reference sequence). Between the trimmed V and J ends, which lost 1 base and 4 bases, there was a span of 19 bases.

The chain joins TRBV27 to TRBJ2-3; 11 nucleotides line up with TRBD2. The ends lost 6 bases at V and 6 bases at J; junction bases unmatched: 8. Per the germline V gene, CDR1 is MNHEY and CDR2 is SMNVEV (reference sequence). The CDR3 has 15 amino acids. The CDR3 DNA is TGTGCCAGCAGGTCTAGCGGGAGGATTTGGGATACGCAGTATTTT. The encoded protein is CASRSSGRIWDTQYF.

This rearrangement joins TRBV4-2 to TRBJ2-5; 7 nucleotides match TRBD2. Judging by the DNA end, TRBJ2-7 fits better; the J call may be wrong. The CDR3 is made up of 15 amino acids. CDR1 and CDR2 (germline): LGHNA, YNFKEQ. The CDR3 sequence is CACRRDLGLGNEQYF. CDR3 nucleotides: TGTGCCTGTCGCAGGGACCTCGGACTAGGAAACGAGCAGTACTTC.

J is TRBJ2-5 and V is TRBV6-5; TRBD1 agrees at 7 bases. Losses at the gene ends were 0 bases for V and 4 bases for J; bases not matched to a gene: 8. Germline CDR1 MNHEY, CDR2 SVGAGI. The CDR3 consists of 16 residues. CDR3 DNA: TGTGCCAGCAGTTACTCCCGGTCGACAGGGTCAGAGACCCAGTACTTC. Residues: CASSYSRSTGSETQYF.

This chain uses TRBV2 with TRBJ1-5; D gene ambiguous. The germline CDR1 and CDR2 sequences are SNHLY and FYNNEI. The V and J ends lost 1 base and 5 bases respectively, with 6 bases between them. This CDR3 spans 13 amino acids. The CDR3 is CASSEDTDQPQHF. The CDR3 nucleotides are TGTGCCAGCAGTGAAGATACTGATCAGCCCCAGCATTTT.

This clone appeared a single time. The chain combines TRBV2 with TRBJ1-5, with a tentative D call TRBD1 (5 bases). Trimming removed 4 bases from V and 8 bases from J, with 15 bases in between. The CDR3 is made up of 14 amino acids. The germline CDR1 and CDR2 sequences are SNHLY and FYNNEI. CDR3 loop: CASSGQGLREPQHF. The CDR3 DNA is TGTGCCAGCAGTGGGCAGGGCCTCAGGGAGCCCCAGCATTTT.

The CDR3 nucleotides are TGCGCCAGCAGCCAAGAAGCGGCGGGGGCGCGGAATGGCTACACCTTC. Amino acid sequence: CASSQEAAGARNGYTF. The chain recombines TRBV4-1 with TRBJ1-2, with a weak D call TRBD1 (6 bases). The germline V and J ends were trimmed by 0 bases and 6 bases, with 17 bases remaining between them. The V gene's germline CDR1 is MGHRA and CDR2 YSYEKL. This CDR3 has 16 residues.

The rearrangement joins TRBV9 to TRBJ2-3; the D is unclear. V was pared by 2 bases and J by 4 bases, with 11 bases between. The CDR3 extends over 14 amino acids. CDR1 SGDLS and CDR2 YYNGEE come from the germline V gene. In nucleotides, the CDR3 is TGTGCCAGCAGCGTCGATTCGTCAGCAGATACGCAGTATTTT. It translates to CASSVDSSADTQYF. The full variable domain, rest sourced from reference TRBV9 and TRBJ2-3, is DSGVTQTPKHLITATGQRVTLRCSPRSGDLSVYWYQQSLDQGLQFLIQYYNGEERAKGNILERFSAQQFPDLHSELNLSSLELGDSALYFCASSVDSSADTQYFGPGTRLTVL.

The V call is TRBV7-3, the J call TRBJ2-5, with 13 bases matching TRBD2. The CDR3 contains 20 residues. Germline V CDR1 and CDR2: SGHTA, FQGTGA. V shed 3 bases, J shed 5 bases, and the junction held 18 bases outside the gene matches. The CDR3 DNA follows: TGTGCCAGCAGCTTTCGGTTTACTAGCGGGAGGGCCTACGTTGGGGAGACCCAGTACTTC. Protein product: CASSFRFTSGRAYVGETQYF.

The V gene is TRBV5-1, the J gene TRBJ2-7, with D tentatively TRBD2 (6 bases). The CDR3 runs to 14 residues. V was trimmed by 0 bases and J by 2 bases, leaving 9 bases between them. Germline loops: CDR1 SGHRS, CDR2 YFSETQ. CDR3 bases: TGCGCCAGCAGCTTGGGACTAGGGGCCTACGAGCAGTACTTC. Translating it yields CASSLGLGAYEQYF.

The chain has TRBV5-5 and TRBJ2-7; weak D call: TRBD1 (7 bases). There are 15 residues in the CDR3. Germline CDR1 reads SGHKS; CDR2 reads YYEKEE (reference sequence). V was trimmed by 0 bases and J by 3 bases, leaving 13 bases between them. The CDR3 is CASSLVGGGYYEQYF. CDR3 in DNA: TGTGCCAGCAGCTTGGTTGGAGGGGGCTACTACGAGCAGTACTTC.

The J gene is TRBJ1-3, the V gene TRBV15, with D uncertain. With 3 bases removed from V and 7 bases from J, the gap between germline ends came to 13 bases. CDR3 length equals 14 residues. Germline lookup yields CDR1 LNHNV and CDR2 YYDKDF (reference sequence). The CDR3: CATSSPDGRNTIYF. The CDR3, as DNA: TGTGCCACCAGCAGCCCGGACGGACGGAACACCATATATTTT.

This chain connects TRBV9 to TRBJ1-3; perhaps TRBD1 as D (6 bases). V was clipped by 2 bases and J by 0 bases, with 15 bases between them. The CDR3 runs to 17 residues. Germline CDR1 reads SGDLS; CDR2 reads YYNGEE. The CDR3 DNA reads TGTGCCAGCAGCGTCGAGACAGGCCCCTACTCTGGAAACACCATATATTTT. Encoded protein: CASSVETGPYSGNTIYF.

The V gene is TRBV2, the J gene TRBJ2-7; TRBD1 might be the D (6 bases). The V end lost 6 bases, the J end lost 7 bases, and 16 bases lay between the germline ends. This CDR3 contains 13 residues. Germline V CDR1 and CDR2: SNHLY, FYNNEI. CDR3 residues: CASSDQGTEEQYF. DNA for the CDR3: TGTGCCAGCAGCGATCAGGGGACCGAGGAGCAGTACTTC.